These T cell receptor beta chains were read from a single sample in a study of early T cells in non-severe SARS-CoV-2 infection. TCRdb reprocessed the 5' RACE reads via MiXCR and lists one record per CDR3 protein. The data contain some 46,000 distinct CDR3 sequences, 6% to 6.5% of them singletons. Sequences were obtained from whole blood. These receptors came from an adult who was a healthcare worker with PCR-confirmed SARS-CoV-2 infection or an uninfected control (not recorded which). Each CDR3 is given with its conserved first and last residue. The D gene is left open where the match is weak. Expanded clones get a size class; other rows say once, few or many, or leave the size out.

TRBJ1-1	NA	TRBV18	NA	TGTGCCAGCTCACCAAACCAGGGGCGGACTGAAGCTTTCTTT	CASSPNQGRTEAFF
TRBJ2-5	many	TRBV4-3	TRBD2	TGCGCCAGCAGCCAAGATTTGAGCGGGGCGTGGGGAGAGACCCAGTACTTC	CASSQDLSGAWGETQYF
TRBJ2-7	few	TRBV10-2	NA	TGCGCCAGCAGTGTATGTTGGGGGAGAGGCTGCGAGCAGTACTTC	CASSVCWGRGCEQYF
TRBJ2-1	NA	TRBV19	TRBD1	TGTGCCAGTAGTAACAGGGGGGCCAATGAGCAGTTCTTC	CASSNRGANEQFF
TRBJ2-1	NA	TRBV5-1	NA	TGCGCCAGCAGCTTACCGCCCAATGAGCAGTTCTTC	CASSLPPNEQFF
TRBJ2-5	few	TRBV5-1	TRBD1	TGCGCCAGCAGCTTACGGCCCGGACAGGGGGTCGGGCAAGAGACCCAGTACTTC	CASSLRPGQGVGQETQYF
TRBJ2-6	many	TRBV5-1	NA	TGCGCCAGCAGCTTGGTCGGGGCCAACGTCCTGACTTTC	CASSLVGANVLTF
TRBJ1-3	NA	TRBV30	NA	TGTGCCTGGACCGGAAACTCTGGAAACACCATATATTTT	CAWTGNSGNTIYF
TRBJ1-3	NA	TRBV7-9	TRBD1	TGTGCCAGCAGCCTTGGGACAGGGCACAACTCTGGAAACACCATATATTTT	CASSLGTGHNSGNTIYF
TRBJ1-1	many	TRBV27	NA	TGTGCCAGCAGTTTGAGGGGGGTTAACACTGAAGCTTTCTTT	CASSLRGVNTEAFF